The clone carrying this T cell receptor (beta chain) was detected a few times. Its target is unknown. This sample was included in a study of T-cell memory formation after mild COVID-19. V shed 2 bases and J shed 1 base, with 18 bases lying between them. CDR1 is SGHAT and CDR2 is FQNNGV in the germline V gene. The CDR3 loop spans 17 amino acids. Study-level points and caveats: Whether second-wave clones peaking at day 37 were SARS-CoV-2 specific went unconfirmed. Clones shrinking from day 15 to 85 showed even CD4/CD8 mixes; later expanders tilted CD4+.

TCRdb re-called the 5' RACE reads with MiXCR, one entry per CDR3 protein. Of approximately 580,000 distinct CDR3 sequences in the sample, around 21% are singletons; the top ten hold roughly an eighth. The chain employs TRBV11-2 and TRBJ2-7, with a tentative D call TRBD1 (6 bases). This TCR was sampled from an adult woman who had mild COVID-19 (a few samples of this study predate the infection). Cell type and time point are not known. The sample was PBMCs or a T cell subset sorted from them (not recorded which). In DNA form, the CDR3 reads TGTGCCAGCAGCTTACAGGTGAATCGCAGGGGATCCTACGAGCAGTACTTC. Protein: CASSLQVNRRGSYEQYF.